These 17 T cell receptor beta chains came from one sample sequenced in a study of cytomegalovirus exposure and HLA in healthy donors. Use of 60 Vbeta and 13 Jbeta primers characterized the PCR. The assay was immunoSEQ multiplex PCR, and TCRdb's table has in-frame clones only and misses some. The sample records 150,000 to 200,000 clones, about three quarters being singletons. Input material: PBMCs. These receptors were collected from a man between 18 and 29 years old in good health and CMV-seronegative.

J is TRBJ2-7 and V is TRBV19, with TRBD2 matching over 14 bases. Germline V gives CDR1 LNHDA, CDR2 SQIVND (reference sequence). This CDR3 has 16 residues. V shed 4 bases and J 2 bases; nucleotides not matched to a gene: 4. CDR3 amino acids: CASSTLTSGGAYEQYF. The CDR3 nucleotides read TGTGCCAGTAGTACCCTGACTAGCGGGGGGGCCTACGAGCAGTACTTC.

The rearrangement links TRBV7-2 to TRBJ1-1; the match to TRBD1 covers 7 bases. The CDR3 consists of 15 residues. CDR1 and CDR2 (germline): SGHTA, FQGNSA. The V segment lost 6 bases and the J segment 3 bases; nucleotides outside the gene matches: 10. The CDR3 bases are TGTGCCAGCAGAACCATCTCAGGGGGAGACACTGAAGCTTTCTTT. Residues: CASRTISGGDTEAFF.

The rearrangement links TRBV4-3 to TRBJ1-2; TRBD1 is a possible D gene (6 bases). This CDR3 comprises 13 residues. Per the germline V gene, CDR1 is LGHNA and CDR2 is YSLEER. Trimming left V 4 bases short and J 6 bases short, with 12 bases between. Here the CDR3 DNA reads TGCGCCAGCAGCCCCATGGCAGGGGATGGCTACACCTTC. Protein product: CASSPMAGDGYTF.

The V and J genes are TRBV7-9 and TRBJ2-1; D remains ambiguous. Germline-derived CDR1 and CDR2 are SEHNR and FQNEAQ (reference sequence). CDR3 length: 15 amino acids. Trimming removed 3 bases from V and 1 base from J, with 10 bases in between. CDR3 DNA sequence: TGTGCCAGCAGCTTTTTGGGCGTTTCCTACAATGAGCAGTTCTTC. It specifies CASSFLGVSYNEQFF.

The chain links TRBV5-6 to TRBJ2-2; D is unresolved. The germline V and J ends were trimmed by 4 bases and 0 bases, with 4 bases remaining between them. CDR1 SGHDT and CDR2 YYEEEE come from the germline V gene. The CDR3 loop spans 13 amino acids. The CDR3 DNA follows: TGTGCCAGCAGCATAACGAACACCGGGGAGCTGTTTTTT. It yields the protein CASSITNTGELFF.

V and J are TRBV7-8 and TRBJ1-2; perhaps TRBD1 as D (5 bases). The CDR3 length is 13 residues. Germline V gene lookup returns CDR1 SGHVS and CDR2 FQNEAQ. Between the trimmed V and J ends, which lost 4 bases and 8 bases, there was a span of 14 bases. The CDR3 coding sequence is TGTGCCAGCAGCTCCCCTGGGGGGGTAGGCTACACCTTC. This gives the protein CASSSPGGVGYTF.

The table lists this clone with a count of one. The chain links TRBV7-2 to TRBJ2-7; 8 bases agree with TRBD2. V trimming: 3 bases; J trimming: 3 bases; junction bases outside the gene matches: 4. Looked up from germline, CDR1 is SGHTA and CDR2 is FQGNSA. CDR3 length equals 14 residues. CDR3 sequence reads: CASSFMRGDYEQYF. The CDR3 DNA is TGTGCCAGCAGCTTCATGCGGGGGGACTACGAGCAGTACTTC.

This clone came up once. This rearrangement joins TRBV7-3 to TRBJ2-3, with 14 bases aligning to TRBD2. J was trimmed by 4 bases and V by 5 bases; bases with no gene match: 5. Germline V gives CDR1 SGHTA, CDR2 FQGTGA. This CDR3 has 16 amino acids. CDR3 protein: CASSRTGLAGADTQYF. The CDR3, as DNA: TGTGCCAGCAGCCGGACGGGACTAGCGGGGGCAGATACGCAGTATTTT.

The chain couples TRBV13 to TRBJ2-1; 8 nucleotides match TRBD2. J gave up 4 bases and V 1 base, and 3 bases lay outside the gene matches. Germline CDR1 PRHDT, CDR2 FYEKMQ (reference sequence). The CDR3 has 15 amino acids. The CDR3 DNA follows: TGTGCCAGCAGCTTAGAAGGCGGGGGGTACAATGAGCAGTTCTTC. Its protein is CASSLEGGGYNEQFF.

V and J are TRBV27 and TRBJ1-2; 8 nucleotides match TRBD1. Germline lookup yields CDR1 MNHEY and CDR2 SMNVEV (reference sequence). The CDR3 totals 17 residues. Trimming removed 6 bases from V and 4 bases from J; junction bases left unmatched: 16. CDR3 protein: CASRNYLDRGGGYGYTF. The CDR3 DNA reads as TGTGCCAGCAGGAACTACCTTGACAGGGGAGGGGGCTATGGCTACACCTTC.

V gene TRBV5-6 combines with J gene TRBJ2-1; the D gene is possibly TRBD2 (6 bases). Germline V gene lookup returns CDR1 SGHDT and CDR2 YYEEEE. CDR3 length: 15 residues. Trimming removed 4 bases at V and 8 bases at J, with 19 bases between. Here the CDR3 reads CASSPRPGEVYEQFF. As DNA, the CDR3 is TGTGCCAGCAGCCCCCGGCCGGGAGAAGTTTATGAGCAGTTCTTC.

The chain recombines TRBV18 with TRBJ2-7, with D possibly TRBD1 on 6 matching bases. Germline CDR1 is KGHSH and CDR2 is LQKENI. V gave up 3 bases and J gave up 4 bases, with 13 bases separating them. CDR3 length equals 14 residues. The CDR3 DNA is TGTGCCAGCTCACCTCGTCGGACAGATTACGAGCAGTACTTC. Amino acids: CASSPRRTDYEQYF.

V and J are TRBV29-1 and TRBJ2-7; maybe TRBD1 (6 bases). Germline V gives CDR1 SQVTM, CDR2 ANQGSEA. The length of the CDR3 is 15 residues. The ends were cut back, 6 bases at V and 3 bases at J, with 21 bases in the middle. The CDR3 nucleotides are TGCAGCGTGGTGGGTACCGGGACATCGAACTACGAGCAGTACTTC. Its translation is CSVVGTGTSNYEQYF.

The rearrangement joins TRBV2 to TRBJ1-5, with TRBD1 matching 7 bases. Trimming removed 3 bases from V and 4 bases from J; junction bases left unmatched: 6. CDR3 length: 15 residues. The germline V gene encodes CDR1 SNHLY and CDR2 FYNNEI. The CDR3 protein is CASSDMGQPNQPQHF. In nucleotides, the CDR3 is TGTGCCAGCAGTGACATGGGACAGCCGAATCAGCCCCAGCATTTT.

The rearrangement links TRBV30 to TRBJ1-4; TRBD1 might be the D (6 bases). The CDR3 consists of 15 residues. V shed 0 bases and J shed 8 bases, with 16 bases lying between them. Per germline, CDR1 GTSNPN and CDR2 SVGIG (reference sequence). The CDR3 DNA sequence: TGTGCCTGGAGTGTAAAATCACAGGGTCGGGAAAAACTGTTTTTT. Translation: CAWSVKSQGREKLFF.

This clone has more than one count but fewer than ten. The chain uses TRBV7-2 and TRBJ2-3; 9 bases map to TRBD2. CDR3 size: 15 residues. The germline CDR1 and CDR2 sequences are SGHTA and FQGNSA. With V trimmed by 1 base and J by 7 bases, 6 bases remained unmatched. CDR3 residues: CASSLGSGSAYTQYF. The CDR3 DNA follows: TGTGCCAGCAGCTTAGGTAGCGGGAGTGCATATACGCAGTATTTT.

This chain joins TRBV27 and TRBJ2-3; 15 positions agree with TRBD2. Germline CDR1 MNHEY, CDR2 SMNVEV (reference sequence). J was trimmed by 4 bases and V by 6 bases; bases with no gene match: 8. The CDR3 has 17 residues. The CDR3 coding sequence is TGTGCCAGCAGCGGACTAGCGGGAGGGCCGGGCGCAGATACGCAGTATTTT. Translating gives CASSGLAGGPGADTQYF.